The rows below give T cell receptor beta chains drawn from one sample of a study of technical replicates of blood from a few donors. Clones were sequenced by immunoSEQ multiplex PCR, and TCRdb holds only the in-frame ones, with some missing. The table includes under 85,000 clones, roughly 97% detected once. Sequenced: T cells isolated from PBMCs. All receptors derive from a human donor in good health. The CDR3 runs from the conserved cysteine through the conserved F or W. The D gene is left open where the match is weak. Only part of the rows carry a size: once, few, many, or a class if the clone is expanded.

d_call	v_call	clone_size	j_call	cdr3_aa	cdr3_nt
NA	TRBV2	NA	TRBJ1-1	CASSDGQNTEAFF	TGTGCCAGCAGTGATGGGCAGAACACTGAAGCTTTCTTT
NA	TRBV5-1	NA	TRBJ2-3	CASSPKTSTDTQYF	TGCGCCAGCAGCCCGAAGACTAGCACAGATACGCAGTATTTT
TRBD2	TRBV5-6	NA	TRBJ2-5	CASSLAGGQETQYF	TGTGCCAGCAGCTTGGCGGGGGGGCAAGAGACCCAGTACTTC
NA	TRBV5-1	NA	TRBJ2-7	CASSLGTASSYEQYF	TGCGCCAGCAGCTTGGGGACAGCGAGCTCCTACGAGCAGTACTTC
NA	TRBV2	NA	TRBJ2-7	CASTPDSSYEQYF	TGTGCCAGCACCCCAGACAGTTCCTACGAGCAGTACTTC
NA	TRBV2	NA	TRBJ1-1	CASSERGNTEAFF	TGTGCCAGCAGTGAAAGGGGGAACACTGAAGCTTTCTTT
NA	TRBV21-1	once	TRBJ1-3	CASSKRTGGRFTGNTIYF	TGTGCCAGCAGCAAACGAACAGGGGGAAGATTTACTGGAAACACCATATATTTT
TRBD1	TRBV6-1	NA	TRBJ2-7	CASSEQDRVKYEQYF	TGTGCCAGCAGTGAGCAGGACAGGGTTAAGTACGAGCAGTACTTC
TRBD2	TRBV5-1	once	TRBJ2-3	CASSLGGLAGGRTDTQYF	TGCGCCAGCAGCCTGGGAGGATTAGCGGGGGGTAGGACAGATACGCAGTATTTT
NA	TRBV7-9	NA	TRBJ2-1	CASTKKESSHTLDEQFF	TGTGCCAGCACCAAAAAGGAGAGCAGTCACACACTGGATGAGCAGTTCTTC
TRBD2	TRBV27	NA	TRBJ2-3	CASSLWVPGNGLETDTQYF	TGTGCCAGCAGTTTATGGGTTCCAGGGAACGGACTAGAAACAGATACGCAGTATTTT
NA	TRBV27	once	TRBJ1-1	CASSSIWSTEAFF	TGTGCCAGCAGTTCCATCTGGAGCACTGAAGCTTTCTTT
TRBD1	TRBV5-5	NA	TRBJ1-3	CASSLYPGTDSGNTIYF	TGTGCCAGCAGCTTGTATCCCGGGACAGATTCTGGAAACACCATATATTTT
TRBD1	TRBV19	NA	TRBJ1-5	CASSTEKDRVGGQPQHF	TGTGCCAGTAGCACCGAAAAAGACAGGGTAGGAGGTCAGCCCCAGCATTTT
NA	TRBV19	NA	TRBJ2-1	CASSMGGDYNEQFF	TGTGCCAGTAGTATGGGTGGAGACTACAATGAGCAGTTCTTC
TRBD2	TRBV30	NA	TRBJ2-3	CAWSVLRGGDSRYF	TGTGCCTGGAGTGTACTCCGGGGGGGCGACAGTAGGTATTTT
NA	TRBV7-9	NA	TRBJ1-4	CASSLAEGKLFF	TGTGCCAGCAGCTTAGCGGAGGGGAAACTGTTTTTT
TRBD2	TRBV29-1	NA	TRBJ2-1	CSVDGTSVDNEQFF	TGCAGCGTGGATGGGACTAGCGTAGACAATGAGCAGTTCTTC
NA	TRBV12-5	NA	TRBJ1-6	CASGLARTGAELRASPLHF	TGTGCTAGTGGTTTGGCCCGGACCGGAGCGGAGCTGAGGGCTTCACCCCTCCACTTT
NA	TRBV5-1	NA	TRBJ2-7	CASSLVGGPYEQYF	TGCGCCAGCAGCTTGGTGGGGGGGCCCTACGAGCAGTACTTC
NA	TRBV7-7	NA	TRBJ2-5	CASSLPPVETQYF	TGTGCTAGCAGCTTACCCCCAGTAGAGACCCAGTACTTC
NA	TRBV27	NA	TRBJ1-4	CASSPDRQSNEKLFF	TGTGCCAGCAGTCCCGATCGACAGTCTAATGAAAAACTGTTTTTT
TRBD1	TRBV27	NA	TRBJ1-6	CASRTWLGRGLSSYNSPLHF	TGTGCCAGCAGAACCTGGCTTGGCAGGGGGCTGAGCTCCTATAATTCACCCCTCCACTTT
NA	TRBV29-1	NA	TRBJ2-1	CSVKRRLSLDNEQFF	TGCAGCGTTAAAAGGAGGCTCTCTCTGGACAATGAGCAGTTCTTC
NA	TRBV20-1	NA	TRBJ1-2	CSARAGPGYTF	TGCAGTGCTAGAGCAGGTCCCGGCTACACCTTC
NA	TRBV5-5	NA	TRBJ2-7	CASSLAFTGSYEQYF	TGTGCCAGCAGCTTGGCCTTCACGGGGTCCTACGAGCAGTACTTC
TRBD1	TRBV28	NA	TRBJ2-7	CASAPGQGGEQYF	TGTGCCAGCGCCCCGGGACAGGGTGGCGAGCAGTACTTC
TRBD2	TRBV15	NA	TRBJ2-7	CATSGGSGVNYEQYF	TGTGCCACCAGCGGGGGTAGCGGGGTTAACTACGAGCAGTACTTC
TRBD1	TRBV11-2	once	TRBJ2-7	CASSPRDREYREQYF	TGTGCCAGCAGCCCCCGGGACAGGGAGTATCGCGAGCAGTACTTC
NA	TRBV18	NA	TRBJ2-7	CASSPEQKQYF	TGTGCCAGCTCACCAGAACAGAAGCAGTACTTC
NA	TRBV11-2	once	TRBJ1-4	CASSYGQTTNEKLFF	TGTGCCAGCAGCTATGGACAGACAACTAATGAAAAACTGTTTTTT
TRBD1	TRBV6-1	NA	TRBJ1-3	CASSVTPGQPIFSGNTIYF	TGTGCCAGCAGTGTAACACCGGGACAGCCGATATTCTCTGGAAACACCATATATTTT
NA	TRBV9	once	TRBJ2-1	CASSVDLAAGSNEQFF	TGTGCCAGCAGCGTAGATTTGGCCGCAGGCTCCAATGAGCAGTTCTTC
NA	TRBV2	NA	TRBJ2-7	CASSSLQGFDEQYF	TGTGCCAGCAGTTCACTACAGGGTTTCGACGAGCAGTACTTC
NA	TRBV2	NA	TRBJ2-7	CASGRGGEQYF	TGTGCCAGTGGTAGGGGAGGCGAGCAGTACTTC
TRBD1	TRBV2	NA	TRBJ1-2	CASSADRGGYTF	TGTGCCAGCAGTGCCGACAGGGGTGGCTACACCTTC
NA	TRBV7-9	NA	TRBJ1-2	CASSLTETVRGYTF	TGTGCCAGCAGCTTAACTGAGACAGTCCGTGGCTACACCTTC
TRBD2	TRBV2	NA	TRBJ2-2	CASVVGSGYNTGELFF	TGTGCCAGCGTAGTCGGTAGCGGGTATAACACCGGGGAGCTGTTTTTT
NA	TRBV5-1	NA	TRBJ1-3	CASAGPGDTIYF	TGCGCCAGCGCGGGCCCCGGGGACACCATATATTTT
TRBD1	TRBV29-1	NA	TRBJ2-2	CSVRDRGLTGELFF	TGCAGCGTCCGGGACAGGGGGCTCACCGGGGAGCTGTTTTTT
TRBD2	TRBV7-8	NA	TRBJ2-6	CASNFRRGSGANVLTF	TGTGCCAGCAACTTCCGGCGGGGGTCTGGGGCCAACGTCCTGACTTTC
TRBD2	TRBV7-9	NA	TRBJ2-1	CASSLRTSGSNEQFF	TGTGCCAGCAGCTTAAGGACTAGCGGGTCCAATGAGCAGTTCTTC
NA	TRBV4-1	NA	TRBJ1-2	CASSVRQELNYGYTF	TGCGCCAGCAGCGTTCGACAGGAGCTTAACTATGGCTACACCTTC
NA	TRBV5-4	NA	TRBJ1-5	CASSSLPNQPQHF	TGTGCCAGCAGCTCCCTCCCTAATCAGCCCCAGCATTTT
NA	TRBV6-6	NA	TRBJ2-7	CASSYWAGGTYEQYF	TGTGCCAGCAGTTATTGGGCGGGCGGAACCTACGAGCAGTACTTC